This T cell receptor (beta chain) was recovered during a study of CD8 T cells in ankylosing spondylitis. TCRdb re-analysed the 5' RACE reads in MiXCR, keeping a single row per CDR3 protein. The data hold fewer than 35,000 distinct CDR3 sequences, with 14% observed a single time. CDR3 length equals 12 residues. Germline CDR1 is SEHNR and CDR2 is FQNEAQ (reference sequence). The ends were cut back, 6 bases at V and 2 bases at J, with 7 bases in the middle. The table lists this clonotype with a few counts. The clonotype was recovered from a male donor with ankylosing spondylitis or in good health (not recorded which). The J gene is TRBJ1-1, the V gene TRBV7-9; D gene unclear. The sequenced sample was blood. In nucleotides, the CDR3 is TGTGCCAGCAGACAGTTAAACACTGAAGCTTTCTTT. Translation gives CASRQLNTEAFF.